This T cell receptor (beta chain) was sequenced during a study of T cells in Graves' hyperthyroidism and ophthalmopathy. Overall study findings and caveats: Most clonotypes expanded in thyroid above 0.001 were likewise present in blood.

This clonotype has only a few counts. Its antigen remains unknown. Trimming left V 5 bases short and J 7 bases short, with 17 bases between. This CDR3 has 14 residues. Per the germline V gene, CDR1 is WSHSY and CDR2 is SAAADI. Amplified TCR beta CDR3 regions came from RNA transcripts. The TCR CDR3 first-round RT-PCR relied on the HTBI primer set. TCRdb itself ran the multiplex PCR reads through MiXCR, one entry per CDR3 protein. This sample yields some 300,000 distinct CDR3 sequences, of which roughly 20% are seen a single time; under 40% belongs to the top ten. V is TRBV10-2 and J is TRBJ2-5; tentatively, D is TRBD1 or TRBD2 (5 bases each). The specimen sequenced was blood. The origin of this receptor is a man in his fifties with Graves' ophthalmopathy. DNA for the CDR3: TGCGCCAGCAGTCCCGGGGCTCGAATCGGGACCCAGTACTTC. It yields the protein CASSPGARIGTQYF.